The next 29 T cell receptor beta chains were all read from a single sample in a study of regulatory T cells in long-lasting Graves disease. Arm-PCR with iRepertoire HTBI primers amplified the CDR3 regions for these TCR beta libraries. In TCRdb, the multiplex PCR reads were re-called with MiXCR into one record per CDR3 protein. This sample carries 580,000 or so distinct CDR3 sequences, approximately 16% of them seen once, and the ten largest clones take around 13%. As to time point: newly diagnosed GD, antithyroid drugs for less than 3 months. TCR sequences were obtained from RNA taken from PBMCs. This same sample was also part of a study on T cells in Graves' hyperthyroidism and ophthalmopathy.

The starting material was peripheral blood mononuclear cells (PBMCs), obtained at new diagnosis, from a patient treated with antithyroid drugs. The receptors were sampled from a man younger than 30 with Graves disease.

This clonotype came up once. Compared with germline, one end of the junction differs, possibly owing to a read error. The J gene is TRBJ1-5, the V gene TRBV19, with D perhaps TRBD1 (5 bases). Germline CDR1 and CDR2: LNHDA and SQIVND (reference sequence). This CDR3 contains 15 residues. CDR3 bases: TGTGCCAGTAGTTGGGCACCGAGGGGCAATCAGTCCCAGCATTTT. This codes for CASSWAPRGNQSQHF. Together with reference TRBV19 and TRBJ1-5, the CDR3 gives the full variable domain: DGGITQSPKYLFRKEGQNVTLSCEQNLNHDAMYWYRQDPGQGLRLIYYSQIVNDFQKGDIAEGYSVSREKKESFPLTVTSAQKNPTAFYLCASSWAPRGNQSQHFGDGTRLSIL.

The V call is TRBV4-1, the J call TRBJ2-2; unclear D gene. The length of the CDR3 is 19 residues. From germline, CDR1 is MGHRA and CDR2 YSYEKL. Trimming stripped 1 base from V and 8 bases from J, with 26 bases between. The CDR3 region has the DNA TGCGCCAGCAGCCAAGTTATAGGTGCTCAGCTTTTTTCGGATGGGGAGCTGTTTTTT. Translating gives CASSQVIGAQLFSDGELFF.

This clonotype has just a few counts. V gene TRBV6-1 combines with J gene TRBJ2-2; tentative D call: TRBD1 (5 bases). This CDR3 spans 13 amino acids. Germline V gene data show CDR1 as MNHNS and CDR2 as SASEGT. V was trimmed by 2 bases and J by 7 bases, leaving 8 bases between them. The CDR3 sequence is CASSELGVGELFF. For the CDR3, the DNA is TGTGCCAGCAGTGAACTAGGGGTCGGGGAGCTGTTTTTT.

The rearrangement joins TRBV11-3 to TRBJ2-1; 11 positions match TRBD2. The CDR3 runs to 17 residues. V shed 3 bases, J shed 8 bases, and the junction held 12 bases outside the gene matches. Per germline, CDR1 SGHNT and CDR2 YENEEA. CDR3 sequence: CASSFTSISGRDDEQFF. Written as DNA, the CDR3 is TGTGCCAGCAGCTTCACCAGTATTAGCGGGAGGGACGATGAGCAGTTCTTC.

V usage is TRBV19 and J usage is TRBJ2-5, with TRBD2 matching over 10 bases. This CDR3 spans 15 amino acids. V was clipped by 6 bases and J by 4 bases; unmatched bases: 8. CDR1 is LNHDA and CDR2 is SQIVND in the germline V gene (reference sequence). The CDR3 nucleotides are TGTGCCAGTAGCGCGAGCGGGAGGGGTAGAGAGACCCAGTACTTC. Its protein product is CASSASGRGRETQYF.

At least ten counts were recorded for this clonotype. CDR3 sequence reads: CAGGGMAQETQYF. The CDR3, as DNA: TGTGCCGGCGGGGGGATGGCACAAGAGACCCAGTACTTC. This chain links TRBV2 with TRBJ2-5; 8 bases are a match to TRBD2. The CDR3 is 13 residues long. V trimming: 11 bases; J trimming: 2 bases; junction bases outside the gene matches: 7. CDR1 is SNHLY and CDR2 is FYNNEI in the germline V gene.

This clonotype was seen repeatedly, ten times or more. The chain has TRBV2 and TRBJ2-1; 7 bases are a match to TRBD2. The CDR3 sequence is 14 residues long. J gave up 6 bases and V 11 bases, and 13 bases lay outside the gene matches. Germline V CDR1 and CDR2: SNHLY, FYNNEI. CDR3 coding DNA: TGTGCCTCCGGATGGGAGGGCCGCGGCAATGAGCAGTTCTTC. It is translated as CASGWEGRGNEQFF.

This clonotype was counted only a few times. The genes are TRBV7-8 and TRBJ2-7, with D maybe TRBD2 (6 bases). CDR3 size: 15 residues. From germline, CDR1 is SGHVS and CDR2 FQNEAQ. V lost 1 base to trimming and J lost 2 bases, with 12 bases between them. CDR3 residues: CASSLDPGRTYEQYF. CDR3 sequence (DNA): TGTGCCAGCAGCTTAGACCCGGGGAGGACCTACGAGCAGTACTTC.

The chain joins TRBV20-1 to TRBJ2-3; D may be TRBD1 or TRBD2 (5 bases each). The CDR3 extends over 13 amino acids. V gave up 0 bases and J gave up 8 bases, with 12 bases separating them. Germline V lookup: CDR1 DFQATT, CDR2 SNEGSKA (reference sequence). The CDR3 here is CSARDPGGGTQYF. In nucleotides, the CDR3 is TGCAGTGCTAGAGATCCGGGTGGGGGTACGCAGTATTTT.

At least ten counts were recorded for this clonotype. The chain combines TRBV20-1 with TRBJ2-5; 7 positions match TRBD2. Looked up from germline, CDR1 is DFQATT and CDR2 is SNEGSKA (reference sequence). J gave up 5 bases and V 7 bases, and 13 bases lay outside the gene matches. CDR3 length: 14 amino acids. The CDR3 bases are TGCAGTGTGACATCCCGGGCCGGGGGGGAGACCCAGTACTTC. Protein: CSVTSRAGGETQYF.

V is TRBV19 and J is TRBJ1-5, with D possibly matching TRBD1 (6 bases). V was clipped by 4 bases and J by 5 bases, with 21 bases between them. Germline values: CDR1 LNHDA, CDR2 SQIVND (reference sequence). The CDR3 extends over 17 amino acids. The CDR3 sequence: CASSTTDSTVLHQPQHF. The CDR3 coding sequence is TGTGCCAGTAGTACAACGGACAGCACCGTCCTTCATCAGCCCCAGCATTTT.

This clonotype was counted many times. The V call is TRBV12-3 or TRBV12-4, the J call TRBJ1-1; D remains ambiguous. The CDR3 runs to 13 residues. The V gene lost 1 base and the J gene lost 6 bases, with 9 bases spanning the gap. The DNA for the CDR3 is TGTGCCAGCAGTTTAGGGGCCCCACCTGAAGCTTTCTTT. This sequence encodes CASSLGAPPEAFF.

This clonotype was counted a few times. V and J are TRBV4-1 and TRBJ1-2; the D is unclear. Between the trimmed V and J ends, which lost 0 bases and 8 bases, there was a span of 19 bases. Per the germline V gene, CDR1 is MGHRA and CDR2 is YSYEKL. CDR3 size: 16 residues. The CDR3 DNA reads TGCGCCAGCAGCCAAGACGAATTCCAGGTTATGGGAGGCTACACCTTC. Its protein is CASSQDEFQVMGGYTF.

The sample holds a few counts of this clonotype. V gene TRBV6-5 combines with J gene TRBJ2-2, with D possibly matching TRBD2 (6 bases). The CDR3 spans 16 residues. Germline V lookup: CDR1 MNHEY, CDR2 SVGAGI. V was shortened by 0 bases and J by 6 bases, with 14 bases between the two germline ends. The CDR3 protein is CASSYSKTSSAGELFF. DNA of the CDR3: TGTGCCAGCAGTTACTCGAAGACTAGTTCGGCCGGGGAGCTGTTTTTT.

This clonotype was seen at least ten times. The chain has TRBV28 and TRBJ1-4; the match to TRBD1 covers 8 bases. CDR1 and CDR2 (germline): MDHEN, SYDVKM. V trimming: 7 bases; J trimming: 8 bases; junction bases outside the gene matches: 3. CDR3 length: 12 amino acids. The CDR3 is CASIDRGEKLFF. For the CDR3, the DNA is TGTGCCAGCATCGACAGGGGAGAAAAACTGTTTTTT.

The table lists this clonotype with a few counts. The conserved phenylalanine or tryptophan normally closing the CDR3 is absent here, so this likely arose from a read error. V usage is TRBV12-3 or TRBV12-4 and J usage is TRBJ2-1; 7 bases map to TRBD2. Trimming removed 3 bases from V and 4 bases from J; junction bases left unmatched: 3. The CDR3 covers 14 residues. The CDR3 sequence is CASSLSGGYNEQFL. DNA for the CDR3: TGTGCCAGCAGTTTGTCGGGGGGTTACAATGAGCAGTTCCTC.

This clonotype occurred many times. The chain recombines TRBV3-1 with TRBJ1-5; D ambiguous. Germline V lookup: CDR1 LGHDT, CDR2 YNNKEL (reference sequence). V dropped 0 bases and J dropped 4 bases, with 4 bases sitting between them. The CDR3 sequence is 13 residues long. CDR3 nucleotide sequence: TGTGCCAGCAGCCAAGATCGAAATCAGCCCCAGCATTTT. This gives the protein CASSQDRNQPQHF. The entire variable domain, with the rest obtained from reference TRBV3-1 and TRBJ1-5, is as follows: DTAVSQTPKYLVTQMGNDKSIKCEQNLGHDTMYWYKQDSKKFLKIMFSYNNKELIINETVPNRFSPKSPDKAHLNLHINSLELGDSAVYFCASSQDRNQPQHFGDGTRLSIL.

The gene calls are TRBV5-1 and TRBJ2-3; D is undetermined. The J call is uncertain, as TRBJ2-7 better fits the DNA end. Germline CDR1 reads SGHRS; CDR2 reads YFSETQ. CDR3 size: 14 residues. CDR3 bases: TGCGCCAGCAGCAGGTTGGAAGTTTCCCACGAGCAGTACTTC. Translated, it gives CASSRLEVSHEQYF.

This chain links TRBV7-2 with TRBJ1-6; maybe TRBD1 (5 bases). The V gene lost 3 bases and the J gene lost 9 bases, with 12 bases spanning the gap. CDR3 length: 14 amino acids. CDR1 and CDR2 from the germline V gene are SGHTA and FQGNSA. Written as DNA, the CDR3 is TGTGCCAGCAGCTTGGGGGTAGTTGGTTCACCCCTCCACTTT. Translated, it gives CASSLGVVGSPLHF.

CDR3 sequence (DNA): TGTGCCAGCAGCTTGCTGGGCGGGAGAATAGACACCGGGGAGCTGTTTTTT. Its protein is CASSLLGGRIDTGELFF. The gene calls are TRBV7-9 and TRBJ2-2, with 7 bases identical to TRBD2. CDR3 length: 17 amino acids. V lost 3 bases and J lost 3; bases outside the gene matches: 10. CDR1 is SEHNR and CDR2 is FQNEAQ in the germline V gene (reference sequence).

This clonotype was picked up many times. V usage is TRBV11-2 and J usage is TRBJ2-3, with D possibly being TRBD1 (6 bases). Germline V gene data show CDR1 as SGHAT and CDR2 as FQNNGV. The CDR3 totals 16 residues. V lost 4 bases and J lost 9, with 23 bases in between. CDR3 coding DNA: TGTGCCAGCAGCTCTCACAGGGCCACCCTTTCAGGGACGCAGTATTTT. It translates to CASSSHRATLSGTQYF.

The J gene is TRBJ2-1, the V gene TRBV12-3 or TRBV12-4; D ambiguous. V lost 5 bases to trimming and J lost 8 bases, with 16 bases between them. CDR3 length: 14 amino acids. Written as DNA, the CDR3 is TGTGCCAGCAGTCGGGCCCCCCGTCGGGATGAGCAGTTCTTC. It translates to CASSRAPRRDEQFF.

This clonotype showed up many times. The V call is TRBV27, the J call TRBJ1-5, with unresolved D. The V gene's germline CDR1 is MNHEY and CDR2 SMNVEV (reference sequence). V shed 4 bases and J shed 8 bases, with 12 bases lying between them. The CDR3 extends over 13 amino acids. The CDR3 spells CASSSLSREPQHF. In nucleotides, the CDR3 is TGTGCCAGCAGTTCCTTATCTCGGGAGCCCCAGCATTTT.

This clonotype has at least ten counts. The J gene is TRBJ2-5, the V gene TRBV5-1; 8 nucleotides agree with TRBD2. Germline trimming cut 0 bases from V and 1 base from J; bases unmatched to any gene: 5. The CDR3 loop spans 16 amino acids. Germline loops: CDR1 SGHRS, CDR2 YFSETQ. The DNA of the CDR3 is TGCGCCAGCAGCTTGGTGGGGACTAGGGGCCAAGAGACCCAGTACTTC. Translation: CASSLVGTRGQETQYF. Full variable domain (remainder filled in from reference TRBV5-1 and TRBJ2-5): KAGVTQTPRYLIKTRGQQVTLSCSPISGHRSVSWYQQTPGQGLQFLFEYFSETQRNKGNFPGRFSGRQFSNSRSEMNVSTLELGDSALYLCASSLVGTRGQETQYFGPGTRLLVL.

The chain recombines TRBV5-1 with TRBJ2-7; 9 nucleotides line up with TRBD1. The V segment lost 3 bases and the J segment 0 bases; nucleotides outside the gene matches: 7. The CDR3 has 16 residues. The V gene's germline CDR1 is SGHRS and CDR2 YFSETQ. The CDR3 is CASSWGLGQGSYEQYF. The CDR3 DNA reads TGCGCCAGCAGCTGGGGGTTGGGACAGGGCTCCTACGAGCAGTACTTC.

This clonotype was found many times. V is TRBV30 and J is TRBJ1-4, with TRBD1 as a possible D gene (5 bases). The CDR3 is 15 amino acids. The V end was cut by 0 bases, the J end by 8 bases, with 16 bases between. From germline, CDR1 is GTSNPN and CDR2 SVGIG (reference sequence). CDR3 bases: TGTGCCTGGAGTGTAACAGGCAGGGAGGGAGAAAAACTGTTTTTT. Encoded protein: CAWSVTGREGEKLFF. The entire variable domain, with the rest obtained from reference TRBV30 and TRBJ1-4, is as follows: SQTIHQWPATLVQPVGSPLSLECTVEGTSNPNLYWYRQAAGRGLQLLFYSVGIGQISSEVPQNLSASRPQDRQFILSSKKLLLSDSGFYLCAWSVTGREGEKLFFGSGTQLSVL.

This clonotype was found many times. V gene TRBV13 combines with J gene TRBJ1-6; D might be TRBD1 (5 bases). The CDR3 extends over 15 amino acids. Trimming took off 4 bases at V and 6 bases at J, with 13 bases between the two ends. CDR1 is PRHDT, CDR2 FYEKMQ, per germline (reference sequence). In DNA form, the CDR3 reads TGTGCCAGCAGCTGGAAACAGGAACCTAATTCACCCCTCCACTTT. Its protein product is CASSWKQEPNSPLHF.

This clonotype has more than one count but fewer than ten. The gene calls are TRBV7-9 and TRBJ2-7; D is perhaps TRBD1 (5 bases). The CDR3 runs 14 residues. With 3 bases removed from V and 2 bases from J, the gap between germline ends came to 11 bases. Germline assignment: CDR1 SEHNR and CDR2 FQNEAQ (reference sequence). CDR3 bases: TGTGCCAGCAGCTTCGCACAGGTACCCTACGAGCAGTACTTC. Translated: CASSFAQVPYEQYF.

The sample holds many counts of this clonotype. This sequence joins TRBV13 and TRBJ2-7; 7 positions agree with TRBD2. The CDR3 is made up of 14 amino acids. The germline gives CDR1 PRHDT, CDR2 FYEKMQ (reference sequence). Trimming removed 5 bases from V and 4 bases from J; junction bases left unmatched: 8. CDR3 sequence (DNA): TGTGCCAGCAGCGATGGACTAGATAGGTACGAGCAGTACTTC. Its translation: CASSDGLDRYEQYF.